The rows below give T cell receptor beta chains drawn from one sample of a study of response to subunit inactivated influenza vaccine. TCRdb recomputed calls from the RT-PCR reads with MiXCR, one row per CDR3 protein. This table has roughly 700,000 distinct CDR3 sequences, about 15% appearing once. The sequencing here drew on PBMCs from blood, taken 14 days before vaccination. These receptors all come from a man aged 45-60 years who received an inactivated influenza vaccine. Both conserved end residues are part of each CDR3. A D gene is named only where the DNA matches it firmly. The size field is filled for only some rows; it gives once, few, many or a size class.

V	size	D	J	CDR3	DNA
TRBV5-1	NA	TRBD1	TRBJ2-2	CASSLEDRATGELFF	TGCGCCAGCAGCTTGGAGGACAGGGCGACCGGGGAGCTGTTTTTT
TRBV30	NA	TRBD2	TRBJ2-3	CAWKTTSGGTDTQYF	TGTGCCTGGAAAACTACTAGCGGGGGTACAGATACGCAGTATTTT
TRBV29-1	few	TRBD1	TRBJ2-7	CSVPGQGIEQYF	TGCAGCGTTCCGGGACAGGGGATCGAGCAGTACTTC
TRBV7-2	NA	TRBD1	TRBJ1-5	CTSSGQDFQPQHF	TGTACCAGCAGCGGACAGGACTTTCAGCCCCAGCATTTT
TRBV10-3	few	NA	TRBJ2-2	CAIRPTGSRTGELFF	TGTGCCATCAGACCCACAGGGTCGAGAACCGGGGAGCTGTTTTTT
TRBV5-1	NA	NA	TRBJ1-1	CASSYTGTRNTEAFF	TGCGCCAGCAGTTACACCGGGACAAGGAACACTGAAGCTTTCTTT
TRBV20-1	many	NA	TRBJ2-1	CSARRRVSYNEQFF	TGCAGTGCTAGACGACGGGTGTCCTACAATGAGCAGTTCTTC
TRBV29-1	few	NA	TRBJ1-5	CSVTGSEGPQHF	TGCAGCGTTACAGGTTCGGAGGGGCCCCAGCATTTT
TRBV27	NA	TRBD2	TRBJ2-3	CASSWTSSGRHTQYF	TGTGCCAGTAGTTGGACGTCTAGCGGGAGACATACGCAGTATTTT
TRBV30	NA	TRBD2	TRBJ2-4	CAWPRTSGRRRPAKNIQYF	TGTGCCTGGCCGAGGACTAGCGGGAGGCGCCGTCCAGCCAAAAACATTCAGTACTTC
TRBV20-1	NA	NA	TRBJ2-5	CSARGPSAETQYF	TGCAGTGCTAGAGGGCCTAGTGCCGAGACCCAGTACTTC
TRBV6-2/TRBV6-3	few	TRBD2	TRBJ2-3	CASKERGTPVDTQYF	TGTGCCAGCAAAGAGCGGGGGACACCGGTGGATACGCAGTATTTT
TRBV7-9	NA	NA	TRBJ2-1	CASSLVGSRDFYNEQFF	TGTGCCAGCAGCTTAGTGGGTAGTCGGGACTTCTACAATGAGCAGTTCTTC
TRBV6-5	NA	NA	TRBJ2-5	CASSYEGRETQYF	TGTGCCAGCAGTTACGAAGGGCGGGAGACCCAGTACTTC
TRBV12-3/TRBV12-4	many	TRBD1	TRBJ2-3	CASSLKTGGADTQYF	TGTGCCAGCAGTTTAAAGACAGGGGGCGCAGATACGCAGTATTTT
TRBV18	few	NA	TRBJ1-2	CASSPVAGYGYTF	TGTGCCAGCTCACCAGTGGCGGGCTATGGCTACACCTTC
TRBV4-2	many	NA	TRBJ1-2	CASSQDRQANYGYTF	TGTGCCAGCAGCCAGGATCGACAGGCCAACTATGGCTACACCTTC
TRBV4-3	NA	NA	TRBJ1-3	CASSQDMAVERFHSGNTIYF	TGCGCCAGCAGCCAAGATATGGCAGTAGAAAGATTCCACTCTGGAAACACCATATATTTT
TRBV20-1	many	TRBD2	TRBJ2-7	CSARAREGPYEQYF	TGCAGTGCTAGAGCGCGGGAGGGCCCCTACGAGCAGTACTTC
TRBV7-8	NA	NA	TRBJ2-5	CASSPTTTSYQETQYF	TGTGCCAGCAGCCCCACCACAACTTCGTACCAAGAGACCCAGTACTTC
TRBV27	NA	TRBD1	TRBJ2-7	CASRPSGTGVKDEQYF	TGTGCCAGCAGGCCCTCCGGGACAGGGGTCAAGGACGAGCAGTACTTC
TRBV29-1	NA	TRBD1	TRBJ2-5	CRVDPGTVIQETQYF	TGCAGAGTTGACCCCGGGACAGTAATTCAAGAGACCCAGTACTTC
TRBV2	NA	TRBD2	TRBJ2-7	CASFGASGVYEQYF	TGTGCCAGCTTTGGGGCTAGCGGCGTCTACGAGCAGTACTTC
TRBV24-1	NA	NA	TRBJ1-5	CATSDPGGGEGSNQPQHF	TGTGCCACCAGTGATCCGGGAGGGGGTGAAGGTAGCAATCAGCCCCAGCATTTT
TRBV20-1	NA	NA	TRBJ2-3	CSARDFRGTDTQYF	TGCAGTGCTAGAGACTTTAGGGGAACAGATACGCAGTATTTT
TRBV5-1	NA	NA	TRBJ1-1	CASSVGTMNTEAFF	TGCGCCAGCAGCGTGGGGACCATGAACACTGAAGCTTTCTTT
TRBV4-3	NA	NA	TRBJ2-7	CASSQDGSPDSTYEQYF	TGCGCCAGCAGCCAAGATGGATCCCCGGACTCAACCTACGAGCAGTACTTC
TRBV9	NA	NA	TRBJ2-4	CASSPRTGRDIQYF	TGTGCCAGCAGCCCCCGGACAGGGAGGGACATTCAGTACTTC
TRBV4-3	few	TRBD1	TRBJ2-5	CASSQEARGPETQYF	TGCGCCAGCAGCCAAGAAGCCAGGGGGCCGGAGACCCAGTACTTC
TRBV6-1	few	TRBD1	TRBJ2-1	CASRSDRGRGSYEQFF	TGTGCCAGCAGAAGCGACAGGGGGCGCGGGTCTTATGAGCAGTTCTTC
TRBV7-2	NA	NA	TRBJ2-2	CASSLGPPGAGTGELFF	TGTGCCAGCAGCTTAGGTCCCCCAGGGGCGGGCACCGGGGAGCTGTTTTTT
TRBV18	few	TRBD1	TRBJ2-5	CASSPPWTGGAETQYF	TGTGCCAGCTCACCACCCTGGACAGGGGGCGCGGAGACCCAGTACTTC
TRBV12-3/TRBV12-4	NA	NA	TRBJ2-1	CASSFRFPSYNEQFF	TGTGCCAGCAGTTTTAGGTTCCCCTCCTACAATGAGCAGTTCTTC
TRBV4-3	NA	NA	TRBJ1-1	CASSQEWSVNTEAFF	TGCGCCAGCAGCCAAGAATGGTCGGTGAACACTGAAGCTTTCTTT
TRBV30	NA	TRBD2	TRBJ2-1	CAWSPRRGVHSYNEQFF	TGTGCCTGGAGTCCCCGGCGGGGGGTCCACTCCTACAATGAGCAGTTCTTC
TRBV7-9	few	TRBD1	TRBJ2-5	CASSSRTGGRETQYF	TGTGCCAGCAGCTCCCGGACAGGGGGCAGGGAGACCCAGTACTTC
TRBV7-2	few	TRBD1	TRBJ2-2	CASSADRGPVGELFF	TGTGCCAGCAGCGCGGACAGGGGGCCGGTCGGGGAGCTGTTTTTT
TRBV6-5	few	TRBD1	TRBJ1-1	CASSSRQGYQSEAFF	TGTGCCAGCAGTTCCCGACAGGGCTACCAGTCTGAAGCTTTCTTT
TRBV4-1	NA	NA	TRBJ2-1	CASSQGSGPDYNEQFF	TGCGCCAGCAGCCAAGGGTCGGGCCCAGATTACAATGAGCAGTTCTTC
TRBV9	few	TRBD2	TRBJ2-3	CASSVAGGSGDTQYF	TGTGCCAGCAGCGTAGCGGGAGGGAGTGGAGATACGCAGTATTTT
TRBV12-5	few	NA	TRBJ2-7	CASEENEQYF	TGTGCTAGTGAAGAAAACGAGCAGTACTTC
TRBV7-8	NA	NA	TRBJ2-7	CASSLELGSSYEQYF	TGTGCCAGCAGCTTAGAGTTGGGGAGCTCCTACGAGCAGTACTTC
TRBV20-1	few	TRBD2	TRBJ2-3	CCARVTGGGTDTQYF	TGCTGTGCTAGAGTTACGGGAGGGGGCACAGATACGCAGTATTTT
TRBV4-2	NA	TRBD1	TRBJ1-1	CASSQPPGQGAFKAFF	TGTGCCAGCAGCCAGCCACCGGGACAGGGGGCGTTTAAAGCTTTCTTT